The 24 T cell receptor beta chains below all came from one sample that was sequenced in a study of T and B cells in COVID-19 patients. Each TRB amplification used about 230-550 ng of genomic DNA from blood. Multiplex PCR with BIOMED2 TRB-A/B primer pools amplified TRB rearrangements. TCRdb reprocessed the multiplex PCR reads via MiXCR and lists one record per CDR3 protein. Of more than 9,000 distinct CDR3 sequences listed, over 25% are singletons. Sequencing used blood. All receptors come from a human donor who had recovered from COVID-19.

There are many counts of this clonotype. The genes are TRBV12-3 or TRBV12-4 and TRBJ2-1; the D gene could be TRBD1 or TRBD2 (6 bases each). The CDR3 runs 16 residues. Between the trimmed V and J ends, which lost 6 bases and 1 base, there was a span of 16 bases. CDR3: CASSPGTGASYNEQFF. CDR3 in DNA: TGTGCCAGCAGCCCCGGAACGGGGGCATCCTACAATGAGCAGTTCTTC.

A remark on this clonotype: A clone one base away is much larger, so this may be a read error. The rearrangement joins TRBV30 to TRBJ2-3; D may match TRBD1 or TRBD2 (5 bases each). The CDR3 length is 15 residues. CDR1 is GTSNPN and CDR2 is SVGIG in the germline V gene (reference sequence). V lost 1 base to trimming and J lost 0 bases, with 11 bases between them. This chain's CDR3 is CAWSGGYHSTDTQYF. In DNA form, the CDR3 reads TGTGCCTGGAGTGGGGGGTACCATAGCACAGATACGCAGTATTTT.

Notes on this clonotype: A much larger clone differs from this one at a single base, so this may be a read error. The chain carries TRBV5-6 and TRBJ2-5, with 13 bases lining up with TRBD2. The CDR3 has 15 residues. Germline V gives CDR1 SGHDT, CDR2 YYEEEE. The DNA of the CDR3 is TGTGTCAGCAGCAGACTAGCGGGAGGCCAAGAGACCCAGTACTTC. It translates to CVSSRLAGGQETQYF. The whole variable domain, remainder taken from reference TRBV5-6 and TRBJ2-5, is DAGVTQSPTHLIKTRGQQVTLRCSPKSGHDTVSWYQQALGQGPQFIFQYYEEEERQRGNFPDRFSGHQFPNYSSELNVNALLLGDSALYLCVSSRLAGGQETQYFGPGTRLLVL.

This clonotype has at least ten counts. The chain couples TRBV6-4 to TRBJ1-6, with 12 nucleotides matching TRBD1. J lost 8 bases, V lost 4 bases, and 3 bases had no gene match. The V gene's germline CDR1 is MRHNA and CDR2 SNTAGT. The CDR3 is 15 residues long. The CDR3: CASSAGTGGDSPLHF. Here the CDR3 DNA reads TGTGCCAGCAGTGCGGGGACAGGGGGCGATTCACCCCTCCACTTT.

This clonotype is categorized as medium-sized. The chain joins TRBV19 to TRBJ1-5, with 10 bases aligning to TRBD1. V gave up 5 bases and J gave up 3 bases; unmatched junction bases: 4. Germline CDR1 reads LNHDA; CDR2 reads SQIVND (reference sequence). The CDR3 contains 15 residues. CDR3 sequence (DNA): TGTGCCAGTAGTGGGACAGGGGTCACCAATCAGCCCCAGCATTTT. Protein: CASSGTGVTNQPQHF.

The CDR3 DNA reads TGTGCCAGCAGTCCTCCGACAGGGGCGAACACTGAAGCTTTCTTT. Protein: CASSPPTGANTEAFF. The chain couples TRBV28 to TRBJ1-1; TRBD1 agrees at 8 bases. Trimming took 5 bases from V and 1 from J; bases not matched to a gene: 6. This CDR3 is built from 15 residues. Germline CDR1 is MDHEN and CDR2 is SYDVKM.

This clonotype has at least ten counts. V gene TRBV18 combines with J gene TRBJ2-7; D ambiguous. With 3 bases removed from V and 4 bases from J, the gap between germline ends came to 10 bases. CDR1 is KGHSH, CDR2 LQKENI, per germline. The CDR3 spans 13 residues. This chain's CDR3 is CASSPLARYEQYF. CDR3 DNA: TGTGCCAGCTCACCCCTGGCCCGATACGAGCAGTACTTC.

This clonotype was detected many times. The V and J genes are TRBV5-5 and TRBJ2-5; TRBD1 or TRBD2 may be the D gene (5 bases each). The V end was cut by 2 bases, the J end by 3 bases, with 20 bases between. CDR3 length: 17 residues. Germline V gene data show CDR1 as SGHKS and CDR2 as YYEKEE (reference sequence). The CDR3 reads CASSLRPGRVGEETQYF. The CDR3 DNA is TGTGCCAGCAGCTTACGGCCAGGGCGAGTGGGGGAAGAGACCCAGTACTTC.

V and J are TRBV20-1 and TRBJ2-1; TRBD2 matches at 12 bases. The CDR3 covers 19 residues. Unmatched junction bases numbered 21, after V lost 0 bases and J lost 12 bases. Germline V gene lookup returns CDR1 DFQATT and CDR2 SNEGSKA (reference sequence). The DNA of the CDR3 is TGCAGTGCTAGAGAGGCACGACTAGCGGGGGCGCCCGCCCCTTGGTGGCAGTTCTTC. Amino acid sequence: CSAREARLAGAPAPWWQFF.

J is TRBJ1-1 and V is TRBV5-1, with a possible D match to TRBD1 (6 bases). The CDR3 has 15 residues. Germline lookup yields CDR1 SGHRS and CDR2 YFSETQ. V lost 3 bases to trimming and J lost 3 bases, with 15 bases between them. The CDR3 DNA sequence: TGCGCCAGCAGCTCGCAGGGAAGGGGGGACACTGAAGCTTTCTTT. This sequence encodes CASSSQGRGDTEAFF.

This clonotype came up a few times. J is TRBJ2-1 and V is TRBV12-3 or TRBV12-4, with D tentatively TRBD1 or TRBD2 (5 bases each). This CDR3 spans 14 amino acids. V was clipped by 6 bases and J by 4 bases, with 13 bases between them. The CDR3 DNA sequence: TGTGCCAGCAGCCCCCAGGGAGCTTACAATGAGCAGTTCTTC. Translated, it gives CASSPQGAYNEQFF.

The chain combines TRBV5-1 with TRBJ2-7; D is unclear. Germline V lookup: CDR1 SGHRS, CDR2 YFSETQ. The CDR3 extends over 12 amino acids. Trimming pared 0 bases from V and 7 bases from J, leaving 8 bases between. The CDR3 reads CASSLEGVEQYF. As DNA, the CDR3 is TGCGCCAGCAGCTTGGAAGGTGTTGAGCAGTACTTC.

This clonotype turned up a few times. This sequence joins TRBV7-6 and TRBJ2-5, with D possibly matching TRBD1 (6 bases). The germline CDR1 and CDR2 sequences are SGHVS and FNYEAQ. Trimming left V 1 base short and J 1 base short, with 10 bases between. The CDR3 length is 15 residues. Written as DNA, the CDR3 is TGTGCCAGCAGCTTAGATCGACAGGCCCAAGAGACCCAGTACTTC. Translation: CASSLDRQAQETQYF.

The V gene is TRBV11-1, the J gene TRBJ1-5; D remains ambiguous. CDR1 is SGHAT, CDR2 FQDESV, per germline (reference sequence). This CDR3 has 15 amino acids. The V end was cut by 5 bases, the J end by 6 bases, with 17 bases between. Here the CDR3 reads CASSPSRWGSQPQHF. The CDR3, as DNA: TGTGCCAGCAGCCCCTCAAGGTGGGGAAGTCAGCCCCAGCATTTT.

This rearrangement joins TRBV5-4 to TRBJ2-7; TRBD2 matches at 14 bases. Per the germline V gene, CDR1 is SGHNT and CDR2 is YYREEE (reference sequence). This CDR3 is built from 15 residues. With 3 bases clipped from V and 6 bases from J, the junction kept 5 bases outside the gene matches. The CDR3, as DNA: TGTGCCAGCAGCTCGACTAGCGGGAGGGTACCCGAGCAGTACTTC. Translation: CASSSTSGRVPEQYF. Using reference TRBV5-4 and TRBJ2-7 for the parts outside the CDR3, the full variable domain is ETGVTQSPTHLIKTRGQQVTLRCSSQSGHNTVSWYQQALGQGPQFIFQYYREEENGRGNFPPRFSGLQFPNYSSELNVNALELDDSALYLCASSSTSGRVPEQYFGPGTRLTVT.

This clonotype is medium-sized in the sample. The chain combines TRBV30 with TRBJ2-1; TRBD2 aligns across 7 bases. From germline, CDR1 is GTSNPN and CDR2 SVGIG (reference sequence). The ends lost 4 bases at V and 7 bases at J; junction bases unmatched: 7. CDR3 size: 13 residues. CDR3 nucleotides: TGTGCCTGGACCAAGGGACTAAGAAATGAGCAGTTCTTC. Protein sequence: CAWTKGLRNEQFF. The full variable domain, rest sourced from reference TRBV30 and TRBJ2-1, is SQTIHQWPATLVQPVGSPLSLECTVEGTSNPNLYWYRQAAGRGLQLLFYSVGIGQISSEVPQNLSASRPQDRQFILSSKKLLLSDSGFYLCAWTKGLRNEQFFGPGTRLTVL.

This clonotype was picked up a small number of times. The chain couples TRBV4-3 to TRBJ2-2; 8 bases match TRBD1. The CDR3 consists of 16 residues. CDR1 and CDR2 from the germline V gene are LGHNA and YSLEER. Trimming removed 4 bases from V and 0 bases from J; junction bases left unmatched: 4. The CDR3 DNA is TGCGCCAGCAGCCCGGGACAGGCCACGAACACCGGGGAGCTGTTTTTT. This sequence encodes CASSPGQATNTGELFF.

By its share, this clonotype is medium-sized. The rearrangement joins TRBV19 to TRBJ1-1, with D maybe TRBD1 (5 bases). V lost 5 bases to trimming and J lost 0 bases, with 10 bases between them. Per the germline V gene, CDR1 is LNHDA and CDR2 is SQIVND (reference sequence). CDR3 length: 14 amino acids. In nucleotides, the CDR3 is TGTGCCAGTAGTTCCCAGGACATGAACACTGAAGCTTTCTTT. Residues: CASSSQDMNTEAFF.

V gene TRBV6-2 or TRBV6-3 combines with J gene TRBJ2-3, with D maybe TRBD1 (5 bases). The CDR3 is made up of 16 amino acids. V lost 7 bases and J lost 1, with 18 bases in between. Germline CDR1 and CDR2: MNHEY and SVGEGT. CDR3 sequence (DNA): TGTGCCAGCACCTCCGGTGGGGCCACTGGCACAGATACGCAGTATTTT. It codes for CASTSGGATGTDTQYF.

This clonotype was counted many times. The chain joins TRBV30 to TRBJ1-1; 7 bases are shared with TRBD1. The CDR3 extends over 12 amino acids. The V segment lost 6 bases and the J segment 1 base; nucleotides outside the gene matches: 2. The germline V gene encodes CDR1 GTSNPN and CDR2 SVGIG (reference sequence). The CDR3 nucleotides are TGTGCCTGCCACAGGGGGAACACTGAAGCTTTCTTT. Its translation: CACHRGNTEAFF.

This chain links TRBV5-4 with TRBJ1-1; tentative D call: TRBD1 (6 bases). Trimming took 4 bases from V and 0 from J, leaving 13 bases between them. The germline V gene has CDR1 SGHNT and CDR2 YYREEE (reference sequence). The CDR3 extends over 15 amino acids. The CDR3, as DNA: TGTGCCAGCAGCGGGGGCGGGGCAGTGAACACTGAAGCTTTCTTT. Protein sequence: CASSGGGAVNTEAFF.

By sample share, this clonotype is medium-sized (0.01 to 0.1%). This chain joins TRBV19 and TRBJ1-2; D gene unclear. Looked up from germline, CDR1 is LNHDA and CDR2 is SQIVND (reference sequence). V was pared by 4 bases and J by 4 bases, with 10 bases between. This CDR3 comprises 13 residues. The CDR3 region has the DNA TGTGCCAGTAGTACCCAGGTCACCTATGGCTACACCTTC. Its protein is CASSTQVTYGYTF.

This clonotype was detected many times. The chain uses TRBV18 and TRBJ2-3, with 11 bases aligning to TRBD2. The CDR3 covers 16 residues. Per germline, CDR1 KGHSH and CDR2 LQKENI. The V segment lost 0 bases and the J segment 1 base; nucleotides outside the gene matches: 0. The CDR3 protein is CASSPPLAGGTDTQYF. The CDR3 DNA is TGTGCCAGCTCACCACCACTAGCGGGAGGCACAGATACGCAGTATTTT.

This clonotype is categorized as medium-sized (0.01 to 0.1%). The chain combines TRBV15 with TRBJ1-4; TRBD1 might be the D (6 bases). From germline, CDR1 is LNHNV and CDR2 YYDKDF (reference sequence). V lost 0 bases, J lost 7 bases, and 12 bases lay in between. This CDR3 spans 15 amino acids. The CDR3, as DNA: TGTGCCACCAGCAGAGACCCGGACAGTGGTGAAAAACTGTTTTTT. Its protein product is CATSRDPDSGEKLFF.